A single sample is the source of the 28 T cell receptor beta chains below, sequenced in a study of blood T cell repertoires in COVID-19. Data came from immunoSEQ multiplex PCR; TCRdb stores just in-frame clones and leaves some out. The sample includes approximately 280,000 clones, approximately 78% seen only once; the top ten take less than 5.5%. Sequencing was performed on PBMCs or T cells enriched from blood (not recorded which). All receptors derive from a man aged 35 to 55 who had been exposed to COVID-19.

This clone came up once. The genes are TRBV9 and TRBJ2-7, with 12 positions matching TRBD1. The CDR3 is 16 amino acids. The J segment lost 7 bases and the V segment lost 3 bases, leaving 11 bases of the junction unmatched. The germline V gene has CDR1 SGDLS and CDR2 YYNGEE. CDR3 in DNA: TGTGCCAGCAGCGAGGGGACAGGGGGCGTTTTTTGGGAGCAGTACTTC. This codes for CASSEGTGGVFWEQYF.

V usage is TRBV6-1 and J usage is TRBJ1-2; D gene ambiguous. This CDR3 is built from 14 residues. Germline V lookup: CDR1 MNHNS, CDR2 SASEGT. With 0 bases removed from V and 8 bases from J, the gap between germline ends came to 13 bases. In DNA form, the CDR3 reads TGTGCCAGCAGTGAAGCGATGTTTTCCGGGGGCTACACCTTC. This encodes CASSEAMFSGGYTF.

Ten or more counts support this clone. The same CDR3 arises from other DNA sequences in this sample as well. This sequence joins TRBV5-1 and TRBJ2-7; 9 bases are a match to TRBD1. The CDR3 covers 14 residues. The trim removed 3 bases at V and 3 bases at J, leaving 4 bases unmatched. The V gene's germline CDR1 is SGHRS and CDR2 YFSETQ. CDR3: CASSSGTGYYEQYF. CDR3 nucleotide sequence: TGCGCCAGCAGCTCTGGGACAGGGTACTACGAGCAGTACTTC. Together with reference TRBV5-1 and TRBJ2-7, the CDR3 gives the full variable domain: KAGVTQTPRYLIKTRGQQVTLSCSPISGHRSVSWYQQTPGQGLQFLFEYFSETQRNKGNFPGRFSGRQFSNSRSEMNVSTLELGDSALYLCASSSGTGYYEQYFGPGTRLTVT.

The chain uses TRBV18 and TRBJ2-7, with 7 bases aligning to TRBD1. CDR3 length: 14 residues. V shed 5 bases, J shed 2 bases, and the junction held 6 bases outside the gene matches. Germline loops: CDR1 KGHSH, CDR2 LQKENI. In DNA form, the CDR3 reads TGTGCCAGCTCATCCGGGACAGCCCCCTACGAGCAGTACTTC. This encodes CASSSGTAPYEQYF.

The chain employs TRBV6-5 and TRBJ2-7; tentatively, D is TRBD1 (6 bases). Germline CDR1 is MNHEY and CDR2 is SVGAGI. This CDR3 has 12 amino acids. V lost 4 bases, J lost 6 bases, and 10 bases lay in between. The CDR3 here is CASSLGAGEQYF. DNA for the CDR3: TGTGCCAGCAGTTTGGGGGCAGGCGAGCAGTACTTC.

The chain carries TRBV15 and TRBJ1-2, with D unclear. The germline V gene has CDR1 LNHNV and CDR2 YYDKDF (reference sequence). V was shortened by 0 bases and J by 1 base, with 12 bases between the two germline ends. The CDR3 runs 16 residues. The CDR3 spells CATSRESQTGNYGYTF. In DNA form, the CDR3 reads TGTGCCACCAGCAGAGAATCCCAGACGGGTAACTATGGCTACACCTTC.

The chain joins TRBV3-1 (or the pseudogene TRBV3-2) to TRBJ2-1; TRBD2 might be the D (6 bases). The CDR3 has 17 residues. Germline values: CDR1 LGHDT, CDR2 YNNKEL (reference sequence). Deletions cut 3 bases from V and 10 bases from J, with 25 bases between. For the CDR3, the DNA is TGTGCCAGCAGCCAGGAACTGGGGGGTCCCCCCATGCGGGAGCAGTTCTTC. Protein product: CASSQELGGPPMREQFF.

V is TRBV7-9 and J is TRBJ2-1; 14 bases align to TRBD2. This CDR3 spans 17 amino acids. Germline V gene sequence: CDR1 SEHNR, CDR2 FQNEAQ (reference sequence). V dropped 5 bases and J dropped 6; count of bases not matched to a gene: 9. CDR3: CASSLWSGTSGSNEQFF. The DNA for the CDR3 is TGTGCCAGCAGCCTCTGGTCCGGGACTAGCGGGAGCAATGAGCAGTTCTTC.

The genes are TRBV7-9 and TRBJ2-1, with 7 bases identical to TRBD2. CDR1 is SEHNR, CDR2 FQNEAQ, per germline (reference sequence). This CDR3 contains 15 residues. The V and J ends lost 5 bases and 9 bases, in that order; junction bases with no gene match: 13. The chain's CDR3 is CASSGTTDPLGEQFF. The DNA for the CDR3 is TGTGCCAGCAGCGGGACTACCGACCCCTTGGGTGAGCAGTTCTTC.

A few counts support this clone. The chain employs TRBV27 and TRBJ1-1; D gene unclear. Trimming took 11 bases from V and 6 from J, leaving 10 bases between them. In germline, CDR1 is MNHEY, CDR2 SMNVEV (reference sequence). The length of the CDR3 is 10 residues. The CDR3: CAETGSEAFF. The CDR3 coding sequence is TGTGCCGAAACGGGATCTGAAGCTTTCTTT.

The chain carries TRBV2 and TRBJ1-6, with TRBD1 as a possible D gene (5 bases). Germline V lookup: CDR1 SNHLY, CDR2 FYNNEI. V was trimmed by 2 bases and J by 5 bases, leaving 10 bases between them. The CDR3 spans 15 residues. CDR3 nucleotides: TGTGCCAGCAGTGAACGGCAGGGAAATAATTCACCCCTCCACTTT. This gives the protein CASSERQGNNSPLHF.

A single count supports this clone. The J gene is TRBJ2-3, the V gene TRBV5-1; no clear D. There are 18 residues in the CDR3. The germline V gene has CDR1 SGHRS and CDR2 YFSETQ. V was trimmed by 4 bases and J by 2 bases, leaving 23 bases between them. The CDR3, as DNA: TGCGCCAGCAGCCCCACTCCCCGCCCGGGTGACCCCACAGATACGCAGTATTTT. This sequence encodes CASSPTPRPGDPTDTQYF. The complete variable domain, with remaining parts taken from reference TRBV5-1 and TRBJ2-3, reads KAGVTQTPRYLIKTRGQQVTLSCSPISGHRSVSWYQQTPGQGLQFLFEYFSETQRNKGNFPGRFSGRQFSNSRSEMNVSTLELGDSALYLCASSPTPRPGDPTDTQYFGPGTRLTVL.

J is TRBJ2-1 and V is TRBV7-2; 12 bases fit TRBD2. Germline loops: CDR1 SGHTA, CDR2 FQGNSA. The CDR3 covers 15 residues. After removal of 4 bases from V and 11 bases from J, the junction contained 9 bases not matched to a gene. The CDR3 loop is CASSSTARTSGKQFF. The CDR3 nucleotides are TGTGCCAGCAGCTCGACCGCTAGGACTAGCGGGAAGCAGTTCTTC.

This chain uses TRBV28 with TRBJ1-6, with 8 bases lining up with TRBD1. In germline, CDR1 is MDHEN, CDR2 SYDVKM. CDR3 length: 13 residues. J lost 7 bases, V lost 6 bases, and 2 bases had no gene match. The CDR3 spells CASRDRANSPLHF. CDR3 DNA sequence: TGTGCCAGCAGGGACAGGGCGAATTCACCCCTCCACTTT.

The gene calls are TRBV18 and TRBJ2-7; weak D call: TRBD1 (5 bases). The V and J ends lost 8 bases and 5 bases respectively, with 16 bases between them. The CDR3 covers 13 residues. Germline CDR1 is KGHSH and CDR2 is LQKENI. Here the CDR3 reads CASQIGHLDEQYF. In DNA, the CDR3 is TGTGCCAGCCAAATTGGACACCTCGACGAGCAGTACTTC.

The J gene is TRBJ1-2, the V gene TRBV5-4; no firm D call. Trimming cost V 4 bases and J 7 bases, with 14 bases left between them. The V gene's germline CDR1 is SGHNT and CDR2 YYREEE (reference sequence). The CDR3 is 13 amino acids. The CDR3 is CASSPGTVFGYTF. In DNA, the CDR3 is TGTGCCAGCAGCCCGGGAACGGTTTTTGGCTACACCTTC.

J is TRBJ2-7 and V is TRBV30, with D tentatively TRBD1 (6 bases). The length of the CDR3 is 13 residues. The germline gives CDR1 GTSNPN, CDR2 SVGIG (reference sequence). Trimming removed 5 bases at V and 4 bases at J, with 15 bases between. CDR3 in amino acids: CAWEWRTGYEQYF. The CDR3 coding sequence is TGTGCCTGGGAATGGAGAACAGGGTACGAGCAGTACTTC.

This chain links TRBV2 with TRBJ2-5; TRBD2 matches at 14 bases. The CDR3 has 15 residues. The trim removed 5 bases at V and 3 bases at J, leaving 2 bases unmatched. Looked up from germline, CDR1 is SNHLY and CDR2 is FYNNEI. In DNA, the CDR3 is TGTGCCAGCAGTAGACTAGCGGGAGGGGAAGAGACCCAGTACTTC. It translates to CASSRLAGGEETQYF.

The chain employs TRBV18 and TRBJ1-4; D is ambiguous. Germline V gene lookup returns CDR1 KGHSH and CDR2 LQKENI. V was pared by 2 bases and J by 0 bases, with 10 bases between. CDR3 size: 16 residues. DNA for the CDR3: TGTGCCAGCTCACCATTCTTCGGTACAACTAATGAAAAACTGTTTTTT. This encodes CASSPFFGTTNEKLFF.

This clone was recorded a few times. The V call is TRBV7-2, the J call TRBJ2-2, with D hard to call. The CDR3 loop spans 12 amino acids. Trimming pared 6 bases from V and 7 bases from J, leaving 9 bases between. The germline V gene encodes CDR1 SGHTA and CDR2 FQGNSA. CDR3 sequence: CASRPRFGELFF. The CDR3 region has the DNA TGTGCCAGCAGGCCTAGGTTCGGGGAGCTGTTTTTT.

This rearrangement joins TRBV11-2 to TRBJ2-3; D is possibly TRBD1 (7 bases). CDR1 is SGHAT and CDR2 is FQNNGV in the germline V gene. V lost 5 bases and J 3 bases, leaving 15 bases between the germline ends. The CDR3 length is 15 residues. In nucleotides, the CDR3 is TGTGCCAGCAGCCCAACGACAGGGAGGACAGATACGCAGTATTTT. The encoded protein is CASSPTTGRTDTQYF.

This chain joins TRBV10-3 and TRBJ1-2, with D perhaps TRBD1 (5 bases). The CDR3 length is 15 residues. Trimming removed 2 bases at V and 5 bases at J, with 15 bases between. CDR1 is ENHRY and CDR2 is SYGVKD in the germline V gene. The DNA of the CDR3 is TGTGCCATCAGTGAGACGGGCCGTGGGGGGTATGGCTACACCTTC. Translation: CAISETGRGGYGYTF.

This clone came up once. The rearrangement links TRBV27 to TRBJ2-7; TRBD2 is a possible D gene (5 bases). This CDR3 has 14 amino acids. V was pared by 6 bases and J by 3 bases, with 15 bases between. The germline V gene encodes CDR1 MNHEY and CDR2 SMNVEV (reference sequence). The CDR3 reads CASSLEGSSYEQYF. The CDR3 bases are TGTGCCAGCAGCCTCGAGGGCAGCAGCTACGAGCAGTACTTC.

The chain combines TRBV5-1 with TRBJ2-7; TRBD2 is a possible D gene (7 bases). Deletions cut 4 bases from V and 6 bases from J, with 17 bases between. There are 14 residues in the CDR3. Germline V gene data show CDR1 as SGHRS and CDR2 as YFSETQ. CDR3 DNA: TGCGCCAGCAGCACCTGGGAGGGGGGCGGCGAGCAGTACTTC. This codes for CASSTWEGGGEQYF.

This clone occurred once. The gene calls are TRBV13 and TRBJ2-5; D perhaps matches TRBD1 (7 bases). Germline CDR1 reads PRHDT; CDR2 reads FYEKMQ (reference sequence). The CDR3 extends over 14 amino acids. Trimming cost V 1 base and J 4 bases, with 10 bases left between them. CDR3 sequence: CASSLAGGRETQYF. In DNA, the CDR3 is TGTGCCAGCAGCTTAGCAGGGGGGCGAGAGACCCAGTACTTC.

This clone has more than one count but fewer than ten. Other DNA sequences of this sample code for an identical CDR3. The chain recombines TRBV12-3 or TRBV12-4 with TRBJ1-5; D possibly corresponds to TRBD1 (5 bases). This CDR3 region has 13 residues. The germline V and J ends were trimmed by 3 bases and 3 bases, with 6 bases remaining between them. The CDR3 sequence is CASSLTVNQPQHF. The CDR3 bases are TGTGCCAGCAGTTTGACAGTCAATCAGCCCCAGCATTTT.

V and J are TRBV30 and TRBJ2-5; 10 bases map to TRBD1. Germline CDR1 and CDR2: GTSNPN and SVGIG (reference sequence). The CDR3 is 16 residues long. V lost 1 base and J lost 4; bases outside the gene matches: 9. CDR3 loop: CAWSGGQGRGAETQYF. The CDR3 nucleotides are TGTGCCTGGAGTGGGGGACAGGGGAGAGGGGCAGAGACCCAGTACTTC.

This clone was observed a handful of times. CDR3 coding DNA: TGTGCCAGCAGCTTAGGACTCGACAATGAGCAGTTCTTC. It translates to CASSLGLDNEQFF. V is TRBV11-1 and J is TRBJ2-1; D is unresolved. Germline V lookup: CDR1 SGHAT, CDR2 FQDESV (reference sequence). Trimming removed 1 base at V and 5 bases at J, with 6 bases between. The CDR3 loop spans 13 amino acids.